These 27 T cell receptor beta chains were all obtained from the same sample, sequenced in a study of cytomegalovirus exposure and HLA in healthy donors. The PCR contained 60 Vbeta and 13 Jbeta primers. The data were produced by immunoSEQ multiplex PCR, yet TCRdb's version contains in-frame clones alone and is incomplete. The sample consists of 200,000 or so clones, about four fifths of them appearing once. The sequenced sample consisted of PBMCs. The receptor set was obtained from a boy between 5 and 17 years old in good health and CMV-seronegative.

This clone was recorded a few times. Here the CDR3 DNA reads TGTGCCAGCAGTTACCAGGGACACATGAACACTGAAGCTTTCTTT. It specifies CASSYQGHMNTEAFF. The chain joins TRBV6-5 to TRBJ1-1, with a possible D match to TRBD1 (6 bases). Trimming removed 2 bases at V and 0 bases at J, with 10 bases between. Germline V lookup: CDR1 MNHEY, CDR2 SVGAGI. The CDR3 contains 15 residues.

V is TRBV30 and J is TRBJ2-5; D remains unclear. Matching the DNA end better, TRBJ2-7 makes the J call doubtful. The CDR3 extends over 14 amino acids. Looked up from germline, CDR1 is GTSNPN and CDR2 is SVGIG (reference sequence). The CDR3 sequence is CAWSVESLRNEQYF. Here the CDR3 DNA reads TGTGCCTGGAGTGTGGAGTCTCTTCGGAACGAGCAGTACTTC.

The chain links TRBV12-5 to TRBJ1-2, with D possibly being TRBD1 (6 bases). There are 13 residues in the CDR3. The germline gives CDR1 LGHNT, CDR2 FRNRAP. V dropped 5 bases and J dropped 2 bases, with 9 bases sitting between them. The CDR3 DNA sequence: TGTGCTAGTGGTGCCGGGACAAACTATGGCTACACCTTC. Encoded protein: CASGAGTNYGYTF. Full variable domain (missing parts from reference TRBV12-5 and TRBJ1-2): DARVTQTPRHKVTEMGQEVTMRCQPILGHNTVFWYRQTMMQGLELLAYFRNRAPLDDSGMPKDRFSAEMPDATLATLKIQPSEPRDSAVYFCASGAGTNYGYTFGSGTRLTVV.

The V call is TRBV27, the J call TRBJ1-5, with 10 bases matching TRBD1. Germline V lookup: CDR1 MNHEY, CDR2 SMNVEV (reference sequence). CDR3 length: 17 amino acids. Losses at the gene ends were 5 bases for V and 1 base for J; bases not matched to a gene: 8. CDR3 in DNA: TGTGCCAGCAGTCCACGACAGGGGGCTTGGAGCAATCAGCCCCAGCATTTT. It specifies CASSPRQGAWSNQPQHF.

This chain uses TRBV5-6 with TRBJ1-3, with D hard to call. CDR3 length: 17 amino acids. Germline V gene data show CDR1 as SGHDT and CDR2 as YYEEEE. V was pared by 0 bases and J by 0 bases, with 13 bases between. In DNA, the CDR3 is TGTGCCAGCAGCTTGGTACGACTTACCTACTCTGGAAACACCATATATTTT. Protein product: CASSLVRLTYSGNTIYF.

V and J are TRBV18 and TRBJ1-6; 10 bases are a match to TRBD1. The CDR3 contains 14 residues. Germline values: CDR1 KGHSH, CDR2 LQKENI. V was pared by 3 bases and J by 13 bases, with 6 bases of the junction left unmatched. The CDR3 bases are TGTGCCAGCTCACCCGGGACAGGGGAAATTCCCCTCCACTTT. This gives the protein CASSPGTGEIPLHF.

The V gene is TRBV6-5, the J gene TRBJ2-1; D is unclear. Deletions cut 6 bases from V and 4 bases from J, with 10 bases between. CDR1 and CDR2 (germline): MNHEY, SVGAGI. This CDR3 has 13 amino acids. The CDR3 coding sequence is TGTGCCAGCAGCCGAGGCATGTACAATGAGCAGTTCTTC. It yields the protein CASSRGMYNEQFF.

This rearrangement joins TRBV5-6 to TRBJ1-2, with TRBD1 identical over 9 bases. Germline CDR1 and CDR2: SGHDT and YYEEEE. V was pared by 2 bases and J by 4 bases, with 9 bases of the junction left unmatched. The CDR3 is made up of 16 amino acids. The CDR3 spells CASSFRTGGVPYGYTF. CDR3 nucleotide sequence: TGTGCCAGCAGCTTCCGAACAGGGGGCGTCCCCTATGGCTACACCTTC.

V usage is TRBV7-9 and J usage is TRBJ1-1; D not resolved. Trimming took 3 bases from V and 3 from J, leaving 8 bases between them. CDR1 is SEHNR and CDR2 is FQNEAQ in the germline V gene (reference sequence). The CDR3 contains 13 residues. The DNA for the CDR3 is TGTGCCAGCAGCTTGTCCCTATACACTGAAGCTTTCTTT. Amino acids: CASSLSLYTEAFF.

The chain recombines TRBV12-5 with TRBJ1-2; possibly TRBD1 for D (5 bases). Trimming shortened V by 2 bases and J by 5 bases, and 12 bases separated the two germline ends. The CDR3 runs to 14 residues. Germline values: CDR1 LGHNT, CDR2 FRNRAP. CDR3 sequence reads: CASGLSPDRYGYTF. The CDR3 nucleotides are TGTGCTAGTGGTTTGTCACCAGACAGATATGGCTACACCTTC.

This clone has only a few counts. This chain links TRBV2 with TRBJ1-6, with 10 positions matching TRBD1. This CDR3 contains 19 residues. The V and J ends lost 7 bases and 0 bases, in that order; junction bases with no gene match: 12. Germline V gene data show CDR1 as SNHLY and CDR2 as FYNNEI. The CDR3 sequence is CASNTPRTGGTSYNSPLHF. CDR3 nucleotides: TGTGCCAGCAACACACCCCGGACAGGGGGAACCTCCTATAATTCACCCCTCCACTTT. The full variable domain, with the rest looked up from reference TRBV2 and TRBJ1-6, is EPEVTQTPSHQVTQMGQEVILRCVPISNHLYFYWYRQILGQKVEFLVSFYNNEISEKSEIFDDQFSVERPDGSNFTLKIRSTKLEDSAMYFCASNTPRTGGTSYNSPLHFGNGTRLTVT.

The V call is TRBV13, the J call TRBJ1-1; D call uncertain. CDR3 size: 13 residues. Germline V CDR1 and CDR2: PRHDT, FYEKMQ (reference sequence). Deletions cut 2 bases from V and 4 bases from J, with 8 bases between. The CDR3 DNA follows: TGTGCCAGCAGCTTACCGGGAGGCACTGAAGCTTTCTTT. The encoded protein is CASSLPGGTEAFF.

This rearrangement joins TRBV10-3 to TRBJ2-2; D possibly corresponds to TRBD2 (6 bases). The CDR3 is 15 amino acids. V lost 6 bases and J lost 4, with 15 bases in between. Germline CDR1 and CDR2: ENHRY and SYGVKD. CDR3 region: CAISVGGKFTGELFF. The CDR3 region has the DNA TGTGCCATCAGCGTAGGCGGGAAGTTCACCGGGGAGCTGTTTTTT.

This clone has a handful of counts. As DNA, the CDR3 is TGCGCCAGCAGCTTTGTAACAGGGGGCGCGGGGGGCTACACCTTC. Translating gives CASSFVTGGAGGYTF. The gene calls are TRBV5-1 and TRBJ1-2, with 9 bases matching TRBD1. CDR3 length: 15 amino acids. Germline V gene sequence: CDR1 SGHRS, CDR2 YFSETQ. V trimming: 2 bases; J trimming: 8 bases; junction bases outside the gene matches: 10.

This clone showed up just once. This chain uses TRBV10-3 with TRBJ2-7, with 7 bases fitting TRBD1. The length of the CDR3 is 14 residues. With V trimmed by 7 bases and J by 3 bases, 9 bases remained unmatched. Germline CDR1 is ENHRY and CDR2 is SYGVKD. CDR3 sequence reads: CAIMGTEPLYEQYF. For the CDR3, the DNA is TGTGCCATCATGGGGACAGAACCTCTCTACGAGCAGTACTTC.

The chain employs TRBV19 and TRBJ2-2; 9 nucleotides align to TRBD2. V dropped 0 bases and J dropped 1; count of bases not matched to a gene: 3. The CDR3 consists of 17 residues. The germline CDR1 and CDR2 sequences are LNHDA and SQIVND (reference sequence). DNA for the CDR3: TGTGCCAGTAGTATAGATCCAGCGGGGGGGAACACCGGGGAGCTGTTTTTT. This translates into CASSIDPAGGNTGELFF.

The V gene is TRBV5-6, the J gene TRBJ1-5; D might be TRBD1 (5 bases). This CDR3 is built from 15 residues. Per germline, CDR1 SGHDT and CDR2 YYEEEE. V was pared by 2 bases and J by 4 bases, with 13 bases between. The CDR3 region is CASSLWRQGNQPQHF. The CDR3 coding sequence is TGTGCCAGCAGCTTATGGCGTCAGGGTAATCAGCCCCAGCATTTT.

This clone has only one observation. The chain has TRBV2 and TRBJ1-5, with TRBD1 matching over 10 bases. The J segment lost 7 bases and the V segment lost 6 bases, leaving 6 bases of the junction unmatched. The germline CDR1 and CDR2 sequences are SNHLY and FYNNEI. The CDR3 contains 14 residues. DNA for the CDR3: TGTGCCAGCAGGACAGGGGGCCTCGGGCAGCCCCAGCATTTT. Amino acid sequence: CASRTGGLGQPQHF.

V usage is TRBV2 and J usage is TRBJ1-2, with 9 bases that match TRBD1. The CDR3 totals 15 residues. Germline V CDR1 and CDR2: SNHLY, FYNNEI. V trimming: 7 bases; J trimming: 4 bases; junction bases outside the gene matches: 10. CDR3 DNA: TGTGCCAGCACCGGGGACAGGGCGAGGGCCTATGGCTACACCTTC. Translated: CASTGDRARAYGYTF.

The CDR3 spells CASSFRGAQGNYGYTF. The CDR3 region has the DNA TGTGCCAGCAGTTTCAGGGGGGCACAGGGGAACTATGGCTACACCTTC. V usage is TRBV25-1 and J usage is TRBJ1-2; TRBD1 agrees at 7 bases. Germline V lookup: CDR1 MGHDK, CDR2 SYGVNS. This CDR3 region has 16 residues. The ends lost 5 bases at V and 2 bases at J; junction bases unmatched: 11.

This clone occurred once. The chain uses TRBV7-9 and TRBJ2-5, with TRBD1 matching over 9 bases. Germline CDR1 is SEHNR and CDR2 is FQNEAQ (reference sequence). V lost 1 base to trimming and J lost 5 bases; unmatched junction nucleotides: 2. This CDR3 is 14 amino acids long. The CDR3 sequence is CASSLGQGVETQYF. The CDR3 DNA reads TGTGCCAGCAGCTTAGGACAGGGGGTGGAGACCCAGTACTTC. The variable domain in full, with the rest retrieved from reference TRBV7-9 and TRBJ2-5, is DTGVSQNPRHKITKRGQNVTFRCDPISEHNRLYWYRQTLGQGPEFLTYFQNEAQLEKSRLLSDRFSAERPKGSFSTLEIQRTEQGDSAMYLCASSLGQGVETQYFGPGTRLLVL.

This clone was counted a single time. This chain connects TRBV29-1 to TRBJ1-1; 9 bases match TRBD1. J lost 4 bases, V lost 5 bases, and 5 bases had no gene match. This CDR3 comprises 13 residues. From germline, CDR1 is SQVTM and CDR2 ANQGSEA. The CDR3: CSVLGTGLTEAFF. The DNA for the CDR3 is TGCAGCGTTCTAGGGACAGGGCTCACTGAAGCTTTCTTT.

The chain carries TRBV7-9 and TRBJ2-1; possible D gene TRBD2, 7 bases. The V end lost 5 bases, the J end lost 5 bases, and 16 bases lay between the germline ends. The CDR3 has 15 residues. In germline, CDR1 is SEHNR, CDR2 FQNEAQ (reference sequence). DNA for the CDR3: TGTGCCAGCAGCCCACTCGGCGGGGGCCACAATGAGCAGTTCTTC. Amino acids: CASSPLGGGHNEQFF.

A note on this clone: Germline and junction disagree at one end, which may indicate a read error. The rearrangement uses TRBV7-9 and TRBJ2-2; 8 bases match TRBD1. This CDR3 spans 17 amino acids. CDR1 and CDR2 from the germline V gene are SEHNR and FQNEAQ (reference sequence). As DNA, the CDR3 is TGTTCCAGCAGCTTAGGGGCGACAGGGGCCTCCACCGGGGAGCTGTTTTTT. This gives the protein CSSSLGATGASTGELFF.

The CDR3 here is CASSVGQSYNEQFF. The CDR3 DNA reads TGTGCCAGCAGCGTGGGACAATCCTACAATGAGCAGTTCTTC. This rearrangement joins TRBV6-1 to TRBJ2-1; D is perhaps TRBD1 (6 bases). Germline-derived CDR1 and CDR2 are MNHNS and SASEGT. V lost 6 bases and J 1 base, leaving 10 bases between the germline ends. The CDR3 is made up of 14 amino acids.

The J gene is TRBJ2-1, the V gene TRBV7-8; 7 positions agree with TRBD1. V dropped 4 bases and J dropped 5; count of bases not matched to a gene: 2. Germline V gives CDR1 SGHVS, CDR2 FQNEAQ. The CDR3 consists of 13 residues. CDR3 amino acids: CASSYDRDNEQFF. The CDR3 DNA follows: TGTGCCAGCAGCTATGACAGGGACAATGAGCAGTTCTTC.

Only a few counts were recorded for this clone. V and J are TRBV6-4 and TRBJ2-1, with TRBD2 matching 10 bases. CDR1 is MRHNA and CDR2 is SNTAGT in the germline V gene. V lost 2 bases, J lost 7 bases, and 5 bases stayed unmatched. The CDR3 extends over 15 amino acids. This CDR3 reads CASSDLAGAGNEQFF. CDR3 DNA: TGTGCCAGCAGTGACCTAGCGGGAGCGGGAAATGAGCAGTTCTTC.